This entry is about one T cell receptor beta chain. What it binds is unknown. The sample is drawn from a study of cytomegalovirus exposure and HLA in healthy donors. Study-level results: Per a later analysis, 18,000 or so TCR beta sequences showed association with HLA alleles at 0.05 false discovery rate. The study recorded 160 or so TCR beta chains that were cytomegalovirus-associated. Productive status was seen about 90% or about 30% of the time for most TCR beta V segments in an earlier analysis.

This PCR relied on a set of 60 Vbeta primers and 13 Jbeta primers. Source study methods: The authors later counted 65 million to 80 million unique TCR beta chains, 9 million to 12 million of them shared. Assay: immunoSEQ multiplex PCR; the TCRdb copy retains only in-frame clones and omits some. V, J and clone size are taken as reported in that table, and D and trimming were inferred from the DNA itself. Recorded for this sample: 220,000 or so clones. The CDR3 extends over 14 amino acids. CDR1 is LNHDA and CDR2 is SQIVND in the germline V gene (reference sequence). The V end was cut by 2 bases, the J end by 2 bases, with 9 bases between.

This TCR derives from a girl under 10 years old in good health and CMV-seropositive. The specimen was PBMCs. The rearrangement uses TRBV19 and TRBJ1-2; D gene uncertain. The CDR3 region has the DNA TGTGCCAGTAGTATATCTCCAGAAAACTATGGCTACACCTTC. Translated, it gives CASSISPENYGYTF.